Listed below are T cell receptor beta chains from one sample, sequenced in a study of cytomegalovirus exposure and HLA in healthy donors. Some clones are missing from TCRdb's copy, which holds only in-frame ones; the method was immunoSEQ multiplex PCR. The repertoire holds about 190,000 clones, with around four fifths as singletons. Sequenced material: PBMCs. The receptors derive from a woman under 30 in good health and CMV-seronegative. The CDR3 runs from the conserved cysteine through the conserved F or W. D genes are given only for firm matches. Some rows have no size entry. The others give once, few or many, or a class for an expanded clone.

CDR3 DNA	CDR3 protein	clone size	V gene	D gene	J gene
TGTGCCAGCAGTCAGAGCGGGAGGCCTCCTTACGAGCAGTACTTC	CASSQSGRPPYEQYF	NA	TRBV6-6	TRBD2	TRBJ2-7
TGTGCCAGCAGCCGGGACAGGGTTCCCACCGGGGAGCTGTTTTTT	CASSRDRVPTGELFF	NA	TRBV7-9	TRBD1	TRBJ2-2
TGTGCCAGCAGTTTACTGACAGGGGGGGCCGAGCAGTACTTC	CASSLLTGGAEQYF	NA	TRBV27	TRBD1	TRBJ2-7
TGTGCCAGTAGTATAAGCGGGGGGGGATACGAGCAGTACTTC	CASSISGGGYEQYF	NA	TRBV19	TRBD2	TRBJ2-7
TGTGCCAGCAGTTTAGTTAGCCCTGGGGAGCAGTACTTC	CASSLVSPGEQYF	NA	TRBV28	NA	TRBJ2-7
TGCGCCAGCAGTCCCCCGGGCGGGGAGAGTCAGCCCCAGCATTTT	CASSPPGGESQPQHF	NA	TRBV23-1	NA	TRBJ1-5
TGTGCCAGCAGCTCAGGGATAGGCTCTGGAAACACCATATATTTT	CASSSGIGSGNTIYF	few	TRBV5-5	NA	TRBJ1-3
TGTGCCAGCAGTTCCCAACTAGCGGGCACAGATACGCAGTATTTT	CASSSQLAGTDTQYF	NA	TRBV27	TRBD2	TRBJ2-3
TGTGCCAGCACTCTCGAGGCCGCGAACACCGGGGAGCTGTTTTTT	CASTLEAANTGELFF	NA	TRBV27	NA	TRBJ2-2
TGTGCCAGTACAGACAGGAGATCAACTAATGAAAAACTGTTTTTT	CASTDRRSTNEKLFF	once	TRBV19	NA	TRBJ1-4
TGTGCCAGCAGTGATAGCGTCGGGAGGGCCGGGGAGCTGTTTTTT	CASSDSVGRAGELFF	few	TRBV6-1	TRBD2	TRBJ2-2
TGCGCCAGCAGCGCCGGGACAGCTAACTATGGCTACACCTTC	CASSAGTANYGYTF	once	TRBV10-1	TRBD1	TRBJ1-2
TGTGCCAGCAGCCCCAAAGGGGGGGGAGGGGACCCCCATGAGCAGTTCTTC	CASSPKGGGGDPHEQFF	NA	TRBV7-9	NA	TRBJ2-1
TGTGCCAGGACCGGTGGAGGGGGCACAGATACGCAGTATTTT	CARTGGGGTDTQYF	NA	TRBV5-8	NA	TRBJ2-3
TGTGCCAGCAGCCCACAGGGGGTCCCCTGGGGCTACACCTTC	CASSPQGVPWGYTF	NA	TRBV2	TRBD1	TRBJ1-2
TGTGCCAGCAGTACCCGGACTAGCGGGAATGAGCAGTTCTTC	CASSTRTSGNEQFF	NA	TRBV27	TRBD2	TRBJ2-1
TGTGCCAGCAGTACAGACAGGGGGCGAGAAGAGACCCAGTACTTC	CASSTDRGREETQYF	NA	TRBV6-5	TRBD1	TRBJ2-5
TGTGCCAGCAGCGACAGGGGCACGATTGGCTACACCTTC	CASSDRGTIGYTF	NA	TRBV2	TRBD1	TRBJ1-2
TGTGCCCAATCCCGAGGGGGCGGCACAGATACGCAGTATTTT	CAQSRGGGTDTQYF	NA	TRBV5-4	TRBD1	TRBJ2-3
TGTGCCAGCAGCCACCCACAGGGGGCAAATGAGCAGTTCTTC	CASSHPQGANEQFF	NA	TRBV28	TRBD1	TRBJ2-1
TGTGCCAGCAGCTTCGGCAGGGGAGTAAATACGCAGTATTTT	CASSFGRGVNTQYF	NA	TRBV7-2	NA	TRBJ2-3
TGCGCCAGCAGCTATGGACAGGGAACCTACGAGCAGTACTTC	CASSYGQGTYEQYF	NA	TRBV5-1	TRBD1	TRBJ2-7
TGTGCCAGCACCCCAGGACAGGGGGCAAATCAGCCCCAGCATTTT	CASTPGQGANQPQHF	NA	TRBV28	TRBD1	TRBJ1-5
TGTGCCAGCAGCCAAGAGTCAGCGGGGGGTTCCCGCTCTGGGGCCAACGTCCTGACTTTC	CASSQESAGGSRSGANVLTF	NA	TRBV4-2	TRBD2	TRBJ2-6
TGTGCCAGTAGCCGACAGCTCAATCAGCCCCAGCATTTT	CASSRQLNQPQHF	NA	TRBV19	NA	TRBJ1-5
TGCGCCAGCAGCCAAGAGGGGGGACGGTGGCAATATGAACAGCCCCAGCATTTT	CASSQEGGRWQYEQPQHF	NA	TRBV4-1	NA	TRBJ1-5
TGTGCCAGCAGCGTAGAGGGGTCGCGGGAGCAGTACTTC	CASSVEGSREQYF	once	TRBV9	NA	TRBJ2-7
TGTGCCAGCAGCCCCCCCCATGGCCCTAGCACCTTC	CASSPPHGPSTF	NA	TRBV14	NA	TRBJ1-2
TGTGCCAGCAGTGAATACGGACAGGGATATGGCTACACCTTC	CASSEYGQGYGYTF	once	TRBV25-1	TRBD1	TRBJ1-2
TGTGCCAGCGGTATAGTACAGGGACGAGCTAACTATGGCTACACCTTC	CASGIVQGRANYGYTF	NA	TRBV27	NA	TRBJ1-2
TGTGCCAGAAGCTTGGTGCGGGGGGCCCTACAGACCCAGTACTTC	CARSLVRGALQTQYF	NA	TRBV5-3	TRBD2	TRBJ2-5
TGCAGCGTCGTAACTTCATACGAGCAGTACTTC	CSVVTSYEQYF	NA	TRBV29-1	NA	TRBJ2-7
TGTGCCAGCAGCTTAGGATCGGAGAGCTATCAGCCCCAGCATTTT	CASSLGSESYQPQHF	NA	TRBV7-8	NA	TRBJ1-5
TGTGCCAGCAGCCCATGGACTAGCGGTTCCTACGAGCAGTACTTC	CASSPWTSGSYEQYF	NA	TRBV6-5	TRBD2	TRBJ2-7
TGTGCCAGCAGCGTAAACAGTCTGGCCTATGGCTACACCTTC	CASSVNSLAYGYTF	NA	TRBV9	NA	TRBJ1-2
TGTGCCAGCTCACCAGCGGGAGGGCTCCACGAGCAGTACTTC	CASSPAGGLHEQYF	NA	TRBV18	TRBD2	TRBJ2-7
TGCAGCGTAGGTGGGGGGACGTCCTACAATGAGCAGTTCTTC	CSVGGGTSYNEQFF	NA	TRBV29-1	NA	TRBJ2-1
TGTGCCAGCAGCGTAGTTGGGTCGGGAGGGAATGAGCAGTTCTTC	CASSVVGSGGNEQFF	NA	TRBV9	TRBD2	TRBJ2-1
TGTGCCAGCGCCCGAGGGGGAAGCACAGATACGCAGTATTTT	CASARGGSTDTQYF	once	TRBV2	NA	TRBJ2-3
TGTGCCAGCAGCTTAGGGCGGCTGAACACTGAAGCTTTCTTT	CASSLGRLNTEAFF	NA	TRBV7-6	NA	TRBJ1-1
TGTGCCATCGAACGGGATAAGTTCTTC	CAIERDKFF	NA	TRBV21-1	NA	TRBJ2-1
TGTGCCAGTAGTGTCCTGGGGGGACAGGGGAATCAGCCCCAGCATTTT	CASSVLGGQGNQPQHF	once	TRBV19	TRBD1	TRBJ1-5
TGTGCCAGCAGCCAAGACCGGGTCCTCTACGAGCAGTACTTC	CASSQDRVLYEQYF	NA	TRBV4-2	NA	TRBJ2-7
TGTGCCAGCAGTCCAGAACTTGGCGGGAACACTGAAGCTTTCTTT	CASSPELGGNTEAFF	NA	TRBV27	NA	TRBJ1-1
TGTGCCAGCACCCTAGAGCGGGGACAGGGTTTTCCCGGGGAGCTGTTTTTT	CASTLERGQGFPGELFF	NA	TRBV7-9	TRBD1	TRBJ2-2
TGTGCCAGCAGTTACCAAACAGGACACTATGGCTACACCTTC	CASSYQTGHYGYTF	NA	TRBV6-5	NA	TRBJ1-2
TGCGCCAGCAGCCGTAGCGGGACTAGCACAGATACGCAGTATTTT	CASSRSGTSTDTQYF	once	TRBV5-1	TRBD2	TRBJ2-3
TGTGCCAGCAGCTTGAAACTAGCGAGAGGTGCCTACGAGCAGTACTTC	CASSLKLARGAYEQYF	NA	TRBV5-6	TRBD2	TRBJ2-7
TGTTCCAGCAGCGGGCGACAGGGACCCTACAATGAGCAGTTCTTC	CSSSGRQGPYNEQFF	NA	TRBV7-9	NA	TRBJ2-1
TGTGCCAGCAGCTTGTACCAGGGGAGCACTGAAGCTTTCTTT	CASSLYQGSTEAFF	NA	TRBV5-6	NA	TRBJ1-1
TGCGCCAGCAGCCTGACTAGCGGGGGGACTCGCACAGATACGCAGTATTTT	CASSLTSGGTRTDTQYF	few	TRBV5-1	TRBD2	TRBJ2-3
TGTGCCAGCAGCTTAGCCCGGGACTACACAGATACGCAGTATTTT	CASSLARDYTDTQYF	NA	TRBV7-9	TRBD2	TRBJ2-3
TGTGCCAGCAGTGAAGTGCGGGTAGCGGGCGATGAGCAGTACTTC	CASSEVRVAGDEQYF	once	TRBV6-1	TRBD2	TRBJ2-7